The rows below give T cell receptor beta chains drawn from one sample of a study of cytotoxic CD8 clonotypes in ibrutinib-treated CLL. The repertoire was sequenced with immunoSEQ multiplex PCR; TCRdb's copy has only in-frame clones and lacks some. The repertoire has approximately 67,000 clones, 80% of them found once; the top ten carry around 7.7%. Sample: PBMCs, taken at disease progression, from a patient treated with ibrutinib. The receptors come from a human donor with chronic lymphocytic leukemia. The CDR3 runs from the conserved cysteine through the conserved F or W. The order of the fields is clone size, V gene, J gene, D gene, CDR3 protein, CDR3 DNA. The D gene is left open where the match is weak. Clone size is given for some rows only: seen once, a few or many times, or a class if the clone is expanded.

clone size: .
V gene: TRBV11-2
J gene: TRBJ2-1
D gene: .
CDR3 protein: CASSPHNEQFF
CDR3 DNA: TGTGCCAGCAGCCCCCACAATGAGCAGTTCTTC

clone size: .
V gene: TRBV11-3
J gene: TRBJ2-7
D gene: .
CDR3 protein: CASSLGQGINEQYF
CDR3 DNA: TGTGCCAGCAGCTTAGGCCAGGGAATCAACGAGCAGTACTTC

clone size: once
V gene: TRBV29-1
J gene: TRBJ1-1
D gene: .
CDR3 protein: CSLSGTHRNTEAFF
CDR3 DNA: TGCAGCCTATCCGGGACCCATCGGAACACTGAAGCTTTCTTT

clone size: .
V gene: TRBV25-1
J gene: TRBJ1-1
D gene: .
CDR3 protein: CASSESRTGGTEAFF
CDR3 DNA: TGTGCCAGCAGTGAATCCCGAACGGGGGGCACTGAAGCTTTCTTT

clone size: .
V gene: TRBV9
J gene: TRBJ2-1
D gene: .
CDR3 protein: CASSAQLAMNEQFF
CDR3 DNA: TGTGCCAGCAGCGCCCAACTAGCTATGAATGAGCAGTTCTTC

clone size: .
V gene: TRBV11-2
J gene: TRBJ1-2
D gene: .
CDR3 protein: CASRGPGSSGGYTF
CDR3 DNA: TGTGCCAGCAGGGGACCGGGCTCATCGGGTGGCTACACCTTC

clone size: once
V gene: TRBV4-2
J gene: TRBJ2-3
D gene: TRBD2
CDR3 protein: CASSPLASGSTDTQYF
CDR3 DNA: TGTGCCAGCAGCCCCCTAGCTAGCGGGAGTACAGATACGCAGTATTTT

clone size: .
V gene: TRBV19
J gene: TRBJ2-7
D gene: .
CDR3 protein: CASGPIYEQYF
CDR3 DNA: TGTGCCAGCGGACCGATCTACGAGCAGTACTTC

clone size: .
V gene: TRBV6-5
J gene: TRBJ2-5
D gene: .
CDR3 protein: CASSYSSARKETQYF
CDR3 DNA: TGTGCCAGCAGTTACTCGAGTGCCAGAAAAGAGACCCAGTACTTC

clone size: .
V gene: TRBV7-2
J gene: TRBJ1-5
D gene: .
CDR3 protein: CASSLVGGGNQPQHF
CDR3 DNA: TGTGCCAGCAGCTTAGTCGGGGGGGGAAATCAGCCCCAGCATTTT

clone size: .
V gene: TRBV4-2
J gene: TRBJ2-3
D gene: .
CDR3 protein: CASSQDRGGRRTDTQYF
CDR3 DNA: TGTGCCAGCAGCCAAGATAGGGGGGGAAGACGCACAGATACGCAGTATTTT

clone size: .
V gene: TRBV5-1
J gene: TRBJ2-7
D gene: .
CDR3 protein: CASTPGHTSYEQYF
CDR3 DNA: TGCGCCAGCACCCCGGGTCACACCTCCTACGAGCAGTACTTC

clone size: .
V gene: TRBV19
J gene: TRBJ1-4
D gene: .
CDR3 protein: CASTGDPPGNEKLFF
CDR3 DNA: TGTGCCAGTACTGGGGACCCCCCTGGAAATGAAAAACTGTTTTTT

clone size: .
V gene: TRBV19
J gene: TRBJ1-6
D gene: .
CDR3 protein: CASSIVNPGGNSPLHF
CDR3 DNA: TGTGCCAGTAGTATAGTCAATCCCGGGGGAAATTCACCCCTCCACTTT

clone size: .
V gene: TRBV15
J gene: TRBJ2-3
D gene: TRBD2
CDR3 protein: CATTGTSASTDTQYF
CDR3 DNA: TGTGCCACGACCGGGACTAGCGCCTCCACAGATACGCAGTATTTT

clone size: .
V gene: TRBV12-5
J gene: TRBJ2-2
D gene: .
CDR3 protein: CASGLVQASAGELFF
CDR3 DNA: TGTGCTAGTGGTTTGGTACAAGCGTCCGCCGGGGAGCTGTTTTTT

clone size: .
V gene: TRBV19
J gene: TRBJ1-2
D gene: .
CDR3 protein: CASSIVREVGDGYTF
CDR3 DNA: TGTGCCAGTAGTATTGTTAGGGAGGTTGGAGATGGCTACACCTTC

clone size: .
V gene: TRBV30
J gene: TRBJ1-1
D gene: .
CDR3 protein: CAWRRGTLNTEAFF
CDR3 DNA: TGTGCCTGGAGGAGGGGCACCTTGAACACTGAAGCTTTCTTT

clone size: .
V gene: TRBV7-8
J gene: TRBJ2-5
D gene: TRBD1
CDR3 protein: CASTRTGGNQETQYF
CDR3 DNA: TGTGCCAGCACGAGGACAGGGGGCAATCAAGAGACCCAGTACTTC

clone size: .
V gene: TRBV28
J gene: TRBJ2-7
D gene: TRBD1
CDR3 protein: CASSQDRARHEQYF
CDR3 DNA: TGTGCCAGCAGTCAAGACAGGGCTCGCCACGAGCAGTACTTC

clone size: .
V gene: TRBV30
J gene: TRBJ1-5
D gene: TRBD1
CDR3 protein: CAWSVSDRDFNQPQHF
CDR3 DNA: TGTGCCTGGAGTGTATCGGACAGGGACTTCAATCAGCCCCAGCATTTT

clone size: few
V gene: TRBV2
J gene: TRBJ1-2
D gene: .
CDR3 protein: CASSDRDWVYGYTF
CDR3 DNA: TGTGCCAGCAGCGACCGGGACTGGGTCTATGGCTACACCTTC

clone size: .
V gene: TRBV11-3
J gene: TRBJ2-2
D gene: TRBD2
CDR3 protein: CASSGTSGRNTGELFF
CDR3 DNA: TGTGCCAGCAGCGGAACTAGCGGGCGGAACACCGGGGAGCTGTTTTTT

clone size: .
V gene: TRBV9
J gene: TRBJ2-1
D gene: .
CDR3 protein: CASSVAGLGMGNEQFF
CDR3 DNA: TGTGCCAGCAGCGTAGCTGGCCTAGGTATGGGCAATGAGCAGTTCTTC

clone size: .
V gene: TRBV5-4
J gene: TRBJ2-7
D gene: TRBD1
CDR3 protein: CASSFLGQRAYEQYF
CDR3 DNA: TGTGCCAGCAGCTTTTTGGGACAGCGAGCCTACGAGCAGTACTTC

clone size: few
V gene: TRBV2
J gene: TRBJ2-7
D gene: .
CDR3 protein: CASSKDGSYEQYF
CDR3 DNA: TGTGCCAGCAGCAAGGACGGCTCCTACGAGCAGTACTTC

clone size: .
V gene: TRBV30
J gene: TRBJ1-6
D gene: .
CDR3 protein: CAWSVQWQGLNSPLHF
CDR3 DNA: TGTGCCTGGAGTGTACAATGGCAGGGATTGAATTCACCCCTCCACTTT

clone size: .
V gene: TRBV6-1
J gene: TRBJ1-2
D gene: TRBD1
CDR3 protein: CASSEALPLSGGLNYGYTF
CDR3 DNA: TGTGCCAGCAGTGAAGCGCTCCCTCTCTCAGGGGGTCTAAACTATGGCTACACCTTC

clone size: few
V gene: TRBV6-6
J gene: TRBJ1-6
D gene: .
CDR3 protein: CASSYGSVGDSPLHF
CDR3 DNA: TGTGCCAGCAGTTACGGCAGCGTGGGGGATTCACCCCTCCACTTT

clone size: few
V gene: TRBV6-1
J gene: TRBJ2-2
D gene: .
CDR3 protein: CASNVGGTGELFF
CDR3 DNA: TGTGCCAGCAATGTAGGTGGCACCGGGGAGCTGTTTTTT

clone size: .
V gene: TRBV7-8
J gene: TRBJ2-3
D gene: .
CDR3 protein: CASSILKSTDTQYF
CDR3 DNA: TGTGCCAGCAGCATCCTGAAAAGCACAGATACGCAGTATTTT

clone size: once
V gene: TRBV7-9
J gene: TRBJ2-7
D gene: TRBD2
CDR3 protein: CASSFRGLAGGSYEQYF
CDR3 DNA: TGTGCCAGCAGCTTCAGGGGACTAGCGGGGGGCTCCTACGAGCAGTACTTC

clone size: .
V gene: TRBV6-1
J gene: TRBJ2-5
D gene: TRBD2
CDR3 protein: CASSELAGVQETQYF
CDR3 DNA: TGTGCCAGCAGTGAACTAGCGGGGGTCCAAGAGACCCAGTACTTC

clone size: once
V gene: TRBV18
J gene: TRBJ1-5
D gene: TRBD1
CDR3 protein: CASSPTGWGNQPQHF
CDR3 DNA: TGTGCCAGCTCCCCGACAGGGTGGGGCAATCAGCCCCAGCATTTT

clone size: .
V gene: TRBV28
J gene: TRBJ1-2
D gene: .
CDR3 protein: CASSLLAGRGVGSYTF
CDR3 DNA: TGTGCCAGCAGTTTACTTGCCGGGCGGGGAGTGGGCAGCTACACCTTC

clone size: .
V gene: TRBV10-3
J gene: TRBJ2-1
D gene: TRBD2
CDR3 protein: CAITGGGAYNEQFF
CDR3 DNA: TGTGCCATCACAGGCGGGGGGGCCTACAATGAGCAGTTCTTC

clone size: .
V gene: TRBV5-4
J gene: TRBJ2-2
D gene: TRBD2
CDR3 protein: CASSSGTTNTGELFF
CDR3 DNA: TGTGCCAGCAGCTCCGGGACTACGAACACCGGGGAGCTGTTTTTT

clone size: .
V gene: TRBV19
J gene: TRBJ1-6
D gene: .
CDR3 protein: CASSIGQGLTPLHF
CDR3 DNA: TGTGCCAGTAGTATTGGGCAGGGTCTTACACCCCTCCACTTT

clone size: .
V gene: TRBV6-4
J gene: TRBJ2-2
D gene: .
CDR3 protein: CASSVTNTGELFF
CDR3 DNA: TGTGCCAGCAGTGTTACGAACACCGGGGAGCTGTTTTTT

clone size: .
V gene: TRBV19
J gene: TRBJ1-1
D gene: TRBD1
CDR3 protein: CASSRTGNTEAFF
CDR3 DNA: TGTGCCAGTAGTCGGACAGGGAACACTGAAGCTTTCTTT

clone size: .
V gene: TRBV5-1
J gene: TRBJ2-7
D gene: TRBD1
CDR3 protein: CASSRGQGAYEQYF
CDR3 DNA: TGCGCCAGCAGCCGGGGACAGGGGGCATACGAGCAGTACTTC

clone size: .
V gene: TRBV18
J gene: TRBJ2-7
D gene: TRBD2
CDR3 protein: CASSPQGLVNEQYF
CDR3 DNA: TGTGCCAGCTCACCACAGGGACTAGTGAACGAGCAGTACTTC

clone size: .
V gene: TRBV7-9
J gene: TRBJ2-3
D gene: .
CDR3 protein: CASSPRQRSTDTQYF
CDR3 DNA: TGTGCCAGCAGCCCACGGCAGCGGAGCACAGATACGCAGTATTTT

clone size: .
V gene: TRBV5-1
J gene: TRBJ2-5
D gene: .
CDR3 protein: CASSLAQGRGWETQYF
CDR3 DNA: TGCGCCAGCAGCTTGGCCCAGGGGCGGGGCTGGGAGACCCAGTACTTC

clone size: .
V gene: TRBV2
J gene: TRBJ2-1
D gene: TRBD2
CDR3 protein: CASSEGGGGRSYNEQFF
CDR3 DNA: TGTGCCAGCAGTGAGGGTGGCGGGGGGCGGTCCTACAATGAGCAGTTCTTC

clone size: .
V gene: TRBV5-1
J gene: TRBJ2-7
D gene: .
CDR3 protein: CASRAGTSTYEQYF
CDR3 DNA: TGCGCCAGCAGGGCCGGGACATCCACCTACGAGCAGTACTTC

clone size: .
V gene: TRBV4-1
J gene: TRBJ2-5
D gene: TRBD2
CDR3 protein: CASSQDPGGQETQYF
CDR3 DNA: TGCGCCAGCAGCCAAGATCCGGGGGGCCAAGAGACCCAGTACTTC

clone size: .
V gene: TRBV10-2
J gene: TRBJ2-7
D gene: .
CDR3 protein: CASRQRTAFSYEQYF
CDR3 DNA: TGCGCCAGCAGACAACGGACAGCGTTCTCCTACGAGCAGTACTTC

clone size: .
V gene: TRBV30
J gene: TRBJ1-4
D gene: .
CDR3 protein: CAWNSPSLLNEKLFF
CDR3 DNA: TGTGCCTGGAATTCCCCAAGCCTTCTTAATGAAAAACTGTTTTTT

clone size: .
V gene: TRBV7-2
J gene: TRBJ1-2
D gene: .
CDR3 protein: CASSLVPGVSYGYTF
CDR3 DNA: TGTGCCAGCAGCTTAGTGCCGGGGGTTTCCTATGGCTACACCTTC